The 25 T cell receptor beta chains given below trace back to one sample, sequenced in a study of T-cell reconstitution after alpha-beta-depleted transplantation in children. Researchers prepared the TCRbeta library using unique molecular identifiers, the study reports. TCRdb used MiXCR to reprocess the PCR reads, holding one entry per CDR3 protein. The sample shows 350,000 to 400,000 distinct CDR3 sequences, roughly 20% of them seen only once. The sequenced sample was PBMCs from the stem cell graft donor, obtained from the stem cell graft. All receptors come from a human donor who donated a stem cell graft to a child with acute myeloid leukemia.

In its sample, this clonotype was seen a few times. The chain couples TRBV27 to TRBJ1-4; D gene ambiguous. With 6 bases removed from V and 6 bases from J, the gap between germline ends came to 5 bases. Germline CDR1 and CDR2: MNHEY and SMNVEV (reference sequence). CDR3 length: 11 residues. The DNA for the CDR3 is TGTGCCAGCAGACAGCATGAAAAACTGTTTTTT. It yields the protein CASRQHEKLFF.

The rearrangement links TRBV5-6 to TRBJ2-1; weak D call: TRBD2 (6 bases). V lost 3 bases, J lost 5 bases, and 12 bases lay in between. CDR3 length: 14 amino acids. Per germline, CDR1 SGHDT and CDR2 YYEEEE. This chain's CDR3 is CASSSGTLNNEQFF. CDR3 DNA sequence: TGTGCCAGCAGCTCTGGGACTCTCAACAATGAGCAGTTCTTC.

Only one count was recorded for this clonotype. J is TRBJ2-5 and V is TRBV19, with D uncertain. The germline gives CDR1 LNHDA, CDR2 SQIVND (reference sequence). The CDR3 loop spans 14 amino acids. Deletions cut 7 bases from V and 3 bases from J, with 15 bases between. CDR3 sequence reads: CASTTRTDKETQYF. CDR3 DNA: TGTGCCAGTACCACAAGGACGGATAAAGAGACCCAGTACTTC.

This clonotype appeared many times. The V call is TRBV20-1, the J call TRBJ2-5; unclear D gene. Germline CDR1 reads DFQATT; CDR2 reads SNEGSKA (reference sequence). The V gene lost 4 bases and the J gene lost 3 bases, with 6 bases spanning the gap. This CDR3 spans 11 amino acids. The CDR3 coding sequence is TGCAGTGCTAACCTAGAAGAGACCCAGTACTTC. Protein: CSANLEETQYF.

The rearrangement uses TRBV11-2 and TRBJ2-1, with 7 bases aligning to TRBD1. Per the germline V gene, CDR1 is SGHAT and CDR2 is FQNNGV. V was clipped by 3 bases and J by 4 bases; unmatched bases: 12. This CDR3 contains 17 residues. The CDR3 region is CASSLLGTQGVYNEQFF. CDR3 nucleotides: TGTGCCAGCAGCTTGCTGGGGACCCAGGGGGTTTACAATGAGCAGTTCTTC. The full variable domain, with the rest looked up from reference TRBV11-2 and TRBJ2-1, is EAGVAQSPRYKIIEKRQSVAFWCNPISGHATLYWYQQILGQGPKLLIQFQNNGVVDDSQLPKDRFSAERLKGVDSTLKIQPAKLEDSAVYLCASSLLGTQGVYNEQFFGPGTRLTVL.

This clonotype occurred many times. The chain links TRBV29-1 to TRBJ1-1; a possible D gene is TRBD1 (6 bases). Germline assignment: CDR1 SQVTM and CDR2 ANQGSEA. The CDR3 covers 13 residues. The germline V and J ends were trimmed by 8 bases and 0 bases, with 13 bases remaining between them. The CDR3 loop reads CSTWTVMNTEAFF. CDR3 DNA: TGCAGCACATGGACAGTCATGAACACTGAAGCTTTCTTT.

The chain employs TRBV28 and TRBJ2-3; the D call may be TRBD1 or TRBD2 (6 bases each). Germline CDR1 reads MDHEN; CDR2 reads SYDVKM. Trimming removed 8 bases from V and 1 base from J, with 16 bases in between. The CDR3 runs 15 residues. The CDR3 coding sequence is TGTGCCAGCCGAATGGGGGGACAAGGCACAGATACGCAGTATTTT. Its protein product is CASRMGGQGTDTQYF.

The gene calls are TRBV12-3 or TRBV12-4 and TRBJ2-3; D may be TRBD2 (6 bases). CDR3 length: 13 residues. V was shortened by 7 bases and J by 4 bases, with 12 bases between the two germline ends. The CDR3 DNA is TGTGCCAGCACTGGGGGGATATCAGATACGCAGTATTTT. As protein: CASTGGISDTQYF.

The table lists this clonotype with many counts. This chain uses TRBV20-1 with TRBJ2-1; 8 nucleotides agree with TRBD2. Germline assignment: CDR1 DFQATT and CDR2 SNEGSKA (reference sequence). The CDR3 consists of 16 residues. The V and J ends lost 3 bases and 8 bases, in that order; junction bases with no gene match: 15. CDR3 residues: CSASELGTRGFDEQFF. DNA for the CDR3: TGCAGTGCTAGTGAACTCGGGACTAGAGGTTTCGATGAGCAGTTCTTC.

This clonotype was detected ten times or more. The chain couples TRBV20-1 to TRBJ2-1, with 15 bases matching TRBD2. Trimming at V came to 6 bases and at J to 7 bases, leaving 7 bases not matched to a gene. The CDR3 loop spans 15 amino acids. CDR1 is DFQATT and CDR2 is SNEGSKA in the germline V gene (reference sequence). This chain's CDR3 is CSAGGLAGGRNEQFF. CDR3 DNA: TGCAGTGCAGGGGGACTAGCGGGAGGCAGGAATGAGCAGTTCTTC.

The rearrangement joins TRBV12-3 or TRBV12-4 to TRBJ1-4; D is ambiguous. Trimming pared 3 bases from V and 3 bases from J, leaving 11 bases between. The CDR3 runs to 15 residues. The CDR3 DNA follows: TGTGCCAGCAGTTTCGGAGCAGGACCTAATGAAAAACTGTTTTTT. Translation: CASSFGAGPNEKLFF.

This clonotype was seen repeatedly, ten times or more. The chain joins TRBV20-1 to TRBJ1-1, with D tentatively TRBD1 (6 bases). Germline assignment: CDR1 DFQATT and CDR2 SNEGSKA (reference sequence). Between the trimmed V and J ends, which lost 1 base and 0 bases, there was a span of 15 bases. The CDR3 sequence is 16 residues long. The CDR3 region is CSARGPLTGLNTEAFF. The CDR3 region has the DNA TGCAGTGCTAGAGGTCCCCTTACAGGGCTGAACACTGAAGCTTTCTTT.

The DNA of the CDR3 is TGTGCCAGCAGCACAAGGGTCAATCAGCCCCAGCATTTT. This sequence encodes CASSTRVNQPQHF. This sequence joins TRBV11-3 and TRBJ1-5; no clear D. Germline values: CDR1 SGHNT, CDR2 YENEEA. The CDR3 runs to 13 residues. V gave up 5 bases and J gave up 3 bases, with 8 bases separating them.

The chain employs TRBV7-9 and TRBJ2-3, with D maybe TRBD2 (5 bases). The V and J ends lost 5 bases and 4 bases respectively, with 16 bases between them. Germline CDR1 SEHNR, CDR2 FQNEAQ (reference sequence). The CDR3 length is 15 residues. This CDR3 is CASSPSGSPPDTQYF. The CDR3 DNA is TGTGCCAGCAGCCCTAGTGGGAGTCCGCCAGATACGCAGTATTTT.

The chain links TRBV24-1 to TRBJ2-6, with D possibly TRBD2 on 7 matching bases. The CDR3 has 19 residues. V shed 4 bases and J shed 0 bases, with 18 bases lying between them. Germline CDR1 reads KGHDR; CDR2 reads SFDVKD. CDR3: CATSEGGTNGYSGANVLTF. CDR3 bases: TGTGCCACCAGTGAGGGGGGGACAAACGGCTACTCTGGGGCCAACGTCCTGACTTTC.

V usage is TRBV12-3 or TRBV12-4 and J usage is TRBJ2-5; D unresolved. This CDR3 has 14 amino acids. Trimming removed 3 bases from V and 4 bases from J, with 12 bases in between. In DNA, the CDR3 is TGTGCCAGCAGTTTCTTTTCCACCCCAGAGACCCAGTACTTC. Encoded protein: CASSFFSTPETQYF.

This chain links TRBV18 with TRBJ2-1; 7 positions agree with TRBD2. The CDR3 loop spans 15 amino acids. The germline CDR1 and CDR2 sequences are KGHSH and LQKENI. The J segment lost 6 bases and the V segment lost 2 bases, leaving 7 bases of the junction unmatched. This CDR3 is CASSPAGGSLNEQFF. The DNA of the CDR3 is TGTGCCAGCTCACCAGCGGGCGGGAGCCTCAATGAGCAGTTCTTC.

The CDR3 here is CASSMGGAGNQPQHF. The CDR3 region has the DNA TGCGCCAGCAGTATGGGAGGGGCCGGCAATCAGCCCCAGCATTTT. This chain connects TRBV4-1 to TRBJ1-5; D possibly corresponds to TRBD1 (5 bases). Trimming took off 6 bases at V and 2 bases at J, with 14 bases between the two ends. The germline V gene encodes CDR1 MGHRA and CDR2 YSYEKL. CDR3 length: 15 residues.

This clonotype was detected ten times or more. V gene TRBV12-3 or TRBV12-4 combines with J gene TRBJ2-1; 8 bases align to TRBD2. J was trimmed by 3 bases and V by 3 bases; bases with no gene match: 10. The CDR3 is made up of 17 amino acids. The CDR3 here is CASSFPFGREDYNEQFF. DNA for the CDR3: TGTGCCAGCAGTTTCCCATTTGGGCGGGAGGACTACAATGAGCAGTTCTTC.

This clonotype has just a few counts. The chain recombines TRBV7-2 with TRBJ2-1, with D possibly TRBD1 on 6 matching bases. From germline, CDR1 is SGHTA and CDR2 FQGNSA. The V end was cut by 5 bases, the J end by 6 bases, with 20 bases between. The CDR3 covers 16 residues. The CDR3 region has the DNA TGTGCCAGCAGCCTTTTGGGGACCCAGACAGGCAATGAGCAGTTCTTC. Translated, it gives CASSLLGTQTGNEQFF.

The chain is built from TRBV5-1 and TRBJ1-1, with D possibly TRBD1 on 5 matching bases. This CDR3 is 16 amino acids long. Germline V gene sequence: CDR1 SGHRS, CDR2 YFSETQ. Deletions cut 0 bases from V and 0 bases from J, with 12 bases between. CDR3 amino acids: CASSLGGGGMNTEAFF. The CDR3 DNA sequence: TGCGCCAGCAGCTTGGGGGGTGGGGGAATGAACACTGAAGCTTTCTTT. Combining the CDR3 with reference TRBV5-1 and TRBJ1-1 gives the whole variable domain KAGVTQTPRYLIKTRGQQVTLSCSPISGHRSVSWYQQTPGQGLQFLFEYFSETQRNKGNFPGRFSGRQFSNSRSEMNVSTLELGDSALYLCASSLGGGGMNTEAFFGQGTRLTVV.

Many counts were recorded for this clonotype. This chain uses TRBV27 with TRBJ1-2, with TRBD1 as a possible D gene (5 bases). Trimming removed 2 bases from V and 2 bases from J, with 12 bases in between. CDR1 is MNHEY and CDR2 is SMNVEV in the germline V gene (reference sequence). This CDR3 is 15 amino acids long. The CDR3 nucleotides are TGTGCCAGCAGTTTACGGGGCCGAAACAACTATGGCTACACCTTC. As protein: CASSLRGRNNYGYTF.

This clonotype was picked up a small number of times. The V call is TRBV12-3 or TRBV12-4, the J call TRBJ2-1; D gene ambiguous. V lost 3 bases and J lost 7, with 10 bases in between. The CDR3 is 13 residues long. The CDR3 sequence: CASSFRAWNEQFF. CDR3 bases: TGTGCCAGCAGTTTTCGGGCCTGGAATGAGCAGTTCTTC.

This clonotype showed up many times. The V call is TRBV7-9, the J call TRBJ2-5, with 7 positions matching TRBD2. Trimming took 5 bases from V and 7 from J; bases not matched to a gene: 1. The CDR3 runs 11 residues. Looked up from germline, CDR1 is SEHNR and CDR2 is FQNEAQ (reference sequence). The CDR3 loop is CASSGEGTQYF. The CDR3 DNA follows: TGTGCCAGCAGCGGGGAGGGGACCCAGTACTTC.

This clonotype appeared many times. The V and J genes are TRBV29-1 and TRBJ2-7, with D perhaps given as TRBD1 or TRBD2 (5 bases each). CDR3 length: 15 residues. V dropped 3 bases and J dropped 3 bases, with 18 bases sitting between them. CDR1 is SQVTM, CDR2 ANQGSEA, per germline. The CDR3 region is CSVDGGLGPHYEQYF. The CDR3 DNA reads TGCAGCGTTGATGGGGGTTTAGGGCCGCACTACGAGCAGTACTTC.